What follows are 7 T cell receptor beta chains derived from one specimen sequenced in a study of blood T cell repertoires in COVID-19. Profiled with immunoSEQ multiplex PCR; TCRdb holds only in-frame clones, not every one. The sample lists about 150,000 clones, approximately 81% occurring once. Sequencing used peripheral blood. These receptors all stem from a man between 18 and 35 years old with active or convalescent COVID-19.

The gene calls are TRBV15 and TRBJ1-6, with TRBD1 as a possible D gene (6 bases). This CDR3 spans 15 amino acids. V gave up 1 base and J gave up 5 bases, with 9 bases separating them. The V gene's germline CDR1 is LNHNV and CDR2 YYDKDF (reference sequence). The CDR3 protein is CATSRGNRDNSPLHF. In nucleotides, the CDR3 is TGTGCCACCAGCAGAGGAAACAGGGATAATTCACCCCTCCACTTT. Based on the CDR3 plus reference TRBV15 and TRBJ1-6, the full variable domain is DAMVIQNPRYQVTQFGKPVTLSCSQTLNHNVMYWYQQKSSQAPKLLFHYYDKDFNNEADTPDNFQSRRPNTSFCFLDIRSPGLGDTAMYLCATSRGNRDNSPLHFGNGTRLTVT.

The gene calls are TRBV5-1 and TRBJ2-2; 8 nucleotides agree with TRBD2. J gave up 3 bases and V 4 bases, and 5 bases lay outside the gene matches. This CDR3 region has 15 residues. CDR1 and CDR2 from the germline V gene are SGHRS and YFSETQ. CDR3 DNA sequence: TGCGCCAGCAGCCCCGGGAGGGTGGACACCGGGGAGCTGTTTTTT. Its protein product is CASSPGRVDTGELFF.

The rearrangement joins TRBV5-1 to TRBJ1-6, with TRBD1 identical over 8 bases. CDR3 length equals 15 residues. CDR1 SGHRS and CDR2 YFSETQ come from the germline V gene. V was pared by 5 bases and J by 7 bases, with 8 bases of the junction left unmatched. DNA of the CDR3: TGCGCCAGCAGTTCCCTAGACAGGGGAAATTCACCCCTCCACTTT. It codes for CASSSLDRGNSPLHF.

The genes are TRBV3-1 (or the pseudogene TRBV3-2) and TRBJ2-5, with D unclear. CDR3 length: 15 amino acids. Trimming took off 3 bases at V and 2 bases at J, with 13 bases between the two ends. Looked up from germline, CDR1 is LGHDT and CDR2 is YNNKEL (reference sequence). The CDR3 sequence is CASSHFAEPQETQYF. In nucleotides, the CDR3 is TGTGCCAGCAGCCACTTTGCGGAGCCTCAAGAGACCCAGTACTTC.

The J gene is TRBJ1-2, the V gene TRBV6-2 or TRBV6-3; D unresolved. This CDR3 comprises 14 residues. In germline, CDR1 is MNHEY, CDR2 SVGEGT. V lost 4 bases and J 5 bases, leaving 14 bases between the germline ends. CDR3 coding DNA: TGTGCCAGCAGTTGGTTTACATCGACTTATGGCTACACCTTC. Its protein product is CASSWFTSTYGYTF.

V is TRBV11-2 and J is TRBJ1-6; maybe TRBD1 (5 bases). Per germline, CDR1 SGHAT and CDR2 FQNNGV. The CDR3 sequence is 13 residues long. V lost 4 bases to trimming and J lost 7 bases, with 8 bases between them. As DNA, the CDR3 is TGTGCCAGCAGCTCAGGGCTCAATTCACCCCTCCACTTT. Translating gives CASSSGLNSPLHF.

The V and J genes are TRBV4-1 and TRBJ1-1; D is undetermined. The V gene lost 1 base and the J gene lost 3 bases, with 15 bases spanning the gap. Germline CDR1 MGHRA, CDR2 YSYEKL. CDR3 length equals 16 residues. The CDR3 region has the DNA TGCGCCAGCAGCCAAGTGGACTTGGTCTCTTACACTGAAGCTTTCTTT. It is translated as CASSQVDLVSYTEAFF.